This TCR beta chain was sequenced for a study of a mutant IDH1 vaccine in newly diagnosed glioma. Across the study: Vaccines began 4-6 weeks after radiotherapy alone, or with temozolomide cycles. Before enrollment, the patients had been treated with radiotherapy alone, temozolomide alone, or both together. Most of them had received both.

Comment on this clone: Its antigen is still unknown.

Study findings and constraints: Detectable vaccine-induced immune responses arose in 80% to 95% of patients. Pseudoprogression seemed unrelated to changes in top peripheral T cell clonotypes.

This CDR3 comprises 13 residues. CDR1 is SNHLY and CDR2 is FYNNEI in the germline V gene. The V end lost 7 bases, the J end lost 1 base, and 7 bases lay between the germline ends. Produced via immunoSEQ multiplex PCR; TCRdb's table is partial and in-frame only. The sample comprises fewer than 75,000 clones, approximately 84% of which are singletons, and roughly 9.5% rests with the top ten. Time point reported: week 11, during vaccination. Doses of 300 ug of mutant IDH1 20-mer peptide were given with topical imiquimod. The chain couples TRBV2 to TRBJ2-2; D unclear. This TCR derives from a woman between 45 and 65 years old with glioma. Sequences were derived from PBMCs, sampled from a glioma patient whose treatment included an IDH1 peptide vaccine. This CDR3 is CASTRRNTGELFF. CDR3 nucleotide sequence: TGTGCCAGCACTAGGAGGAACACCGGGGAGCTGTTTTTT. The full variable domain, its missing parts supplied by reference TRBV2 and TRBJ2-2, is EPEVTQTPSHQVTQMGQEVILRCVPISNHLYFYWYRQILGQKVEFLVSFYNNEISEKSEIFDDQFSVERPDGSNFTLKIRSTKLEDSAMYFCASTRRNTGELFFGEGSRLTVL.